These 16 T cell receptor beta chains originate from one sample sequenced in a study of T cell responses to AZD1222 COVID-19 vaccine. Clones were sequenced by immunoSEQ multiplex PCR, and TCRdb holds only the in-frame ones, with some missing. The sample includes over 75,000 clones, roughly nine tenths of them seen just once. This sample comprised peripheral blood, obtained 28 days after the second AZD1222 dose. The receptors originated from an adult who received the AZD1222 COVID-19 vaccine.

The sample holds one count of this clone. The gene calls are TRBV5-5 and TRBJ1-3; no clear D gene. The CDR3 consists of 15 residues. CDR1 SGHKS and CDR2 YYEKEE come from the germline V gene (reference sequence). V was cut by 1 base and J by 0 bases, with 8 bases left in between. CDR3 residues: CASSLSAGSGNTIYF. The CDR3 DNA is TGTGCCAGCAGCTTGTCAGCAGGCTCTGGAAACACCATATATTTT.

The rearrangement joins TRBV12-3 or TRBV12-4 to TRBJ1-1, with 7 bases that match TRBD1. The junction had 5 bases not matched to a gene; V was cut back by 10 bases and J by 0 bases. This CDR3 comprises 13 residues. The CDR3 here is CATKTGMNTEAFF. Here the CDR3 DNA reads TGTGCCACCAAGACAGGGATGAACACTGAAGCTTTCTTT.

The V call is TRBV9, the J call TRBJ2-3; D call uncertain. Deletions cut 4 bases from V and 1 base from J, with 7 bases between. This CDR3 region has 13 residues. Germline loops: CDR1 SGDLS, CDR2 YYNGEE. This CDR3 is CASSPDRTDTQYF. For the CDR3, the DNA is TGTGCCAGCAGCCCAGACCGCACAGATACGCAGTATTTT.

The sample holds a few counts of this clone. The V gene is TRBV12-3 or TRBV12-4, the J gene TRBJ1-1, with D possibly TRBD1 on 6 matching bases. V gave up 2 bases and J gave up 10 bases, with 11 bases separating them. The length of the CDR3 is 12 residues. CDR3 nucleotide sequence: TGTGCCAGCAGTTTAAAAGGGGGTCCAGCTTTCTTT. It codes for CASSLKGGPAFF.

This clone was observed once. This rearrangement joins TRBV10-2 to TRBJ1-2; D call uncertain. Trimming shortened V by 3 bases and J by 7 bases, and 15 bases separated the two germline ends. CDR1 is WSHSY, CDR2 SAAADI, per germline. The CDR3 covers 14 residues. CDR3 in amino acids: CASSENGMFSGYTF. The CDR3 DNA follows: TGCGCCAGCAGTGAAAACGGCATGTTCTCTGGCTACACCTTC.

The rearrangement links TRBV7-8 to TRBJ2-7, with TRBD1 matching 7 bases. CDR1 and CDR2 (germline): SGHVS, FQNEAQ. The junction had 12 bases not matched to a gene; V was cut back by 1 base and J by 0 bases. This CDR3 has 18 residues. CDR3 sequence: CASSLGLVGDRSSYEQYF. The DNA for the CDR3 is TGTGCCAGCAGCTTAGGGTTAGTGGGGGACAGAAGCTCCTACGAGCAGTACTTC.

The CDR3 loop is CASSPRDGQSYGYTF. DNA for the CDR3: TGTGCCAGCAGCCCGCGGGACGGACAAAGCTATGGCTACACCTTC. This chain uses TRBV21-1 with TRBJ1-2. TRBV21-1 is designated a pseudogene. This CDR3 has 15 residues.

This chain uses TRBV7-8 with TRBJ2-3; 8 positions match TRBD2. J was trimmed by 3 bases and V by 5 bases; bases with no gene match: 13. The germline CDR1 and CDR2 sequences are SGHVS and FQNEAQ. The CDR3 length is 17 residues. Here the CDR3 reads CASSPRPSGSGTDTQYF. CDR3 coding DNA: TGTGCCAGCAGCCCCCGCCCTAGCGGGTCGGGGACAGATACGCAGTATTTT.

The V call is TRBV6-1, the J call TRBJ2-2; D remains ambiguous. Germline CDR1 and CDR2: MNHNS and SASEGT. CDR3 length: 12 residues. The V and J ends lost 5 bases and 5 bases respectively, with 6 bases between them. The DNA for the CDR3 is TGTGCCAGCAGTTATTTGACCGGGGAGCTGTTTTTT. It codes for CASSYLTGELFF.

V gene TRBV18 combines with J gene TRBJ2-2, with D uncertain. CDR1 KGHSH and CDR2 LQKENI come from the germline V gene. Trimming removed 2 bases at V and 4 bases at J, with 8 bases between. The CDR3 runs to 14 residues. CDR3 region: CASSPVQTTGELFF. Written as DNA, the CDR3 is TGTGCCAGCTCACCAGTACAGACCACCGGGGAGCTGTTTTTT.

This clone appeared a single time. The rearrangement links TRBV6-5 to TRBJ2-3, with D possibly being TRBD2 (5 bases). Germline loops: CDR1 MNHEY, CDR2 SVGAGI. The V gene lost 7 bases and the J gene lost 2 bases, with 13 bases spanning the gap. The CDR3 sequence is 14 residues long. The CDR3 sequence is CASTFGGPTDTQYF. The CDR3 bases are TGTGCCAGCACCTTTGGCGGGCCCACAGATACGCAGTATTTT.

The chain couples TRBV20-1 to TRBJ2-7; 7 nucleotides align to TRBD2. This CDR3 comprises 12 residues. Looked up from germline, CDR1 is DFQATT and CDR2 is SNEGSKA (reference sequence). V trimming: 3 bases; J trimming: 3 bases; junction bases outside the gene matches: 2. The CDR3 DNA reads TGCAGTGCTAGTCAGCGGGACTACGAGCAGTACTTC. Protein product: CSASQRDYEQYF.

V is TRBV6-4 and J is TRBJ2-5, with 10 bases identical to TRBD2. The ends lost 7 bases at V and 6 bases at J; junction bases unmatched: 5. The CDR3 extends over 13 amino acids. Germline V gene data show CDR1 as MRHNA and CDR2 as SNTAGT. Written as DNA, the CDR3 is TGTGCCAGCACGCTAGCGGGAGTTCAGACCCAGTACTTC. Residues: CASTLAGVQTQYF.

V and J are TRBV18 and TRBJ1-4, with D uncertain. Germline V gives CDR1 KGHSH, CDR2 LQKENI. Trimming pared 3 bases from V and 0 bases from J, leaving 11 bases between. The CDR3 spans 16 residues. CDR3 in amino acids: CASSPGRTPTNEKLFF. CDR3 nucleotide sequence: TGTGCCAGCTCACCGGGCAGAACTCCAACTAATGAAAAACTGTTTTTT.

The gene calls are TRBV24-1 and TRBJ2-2; possible D gene TRBD1, 5 bases. Per the germline V gene, CDR1 is KGHDR and CDR2 is SFDVKD. The CDR3 consists of 14 residues. With 12 bases removed from V and 3 bases from J, the gap between germline ends came to 16 bases. This CDR3 is CASLGAGHTGELFF. The CDR3 bases are TGTGCCTCCTTAGGGGCAGGGCACACCGGGGAGCTGTTTTTT.

The rearrangement links TRBV6-2 or TRBV6-3 to TRBJ2-7; D ambiguous. Germline CDR1 and CDR2: MNHEY and SVGEGT. The CDR3 consists of 15 residues. Trimming stripped 4 bases from V and 0 bases from J, with 13 bases between. The CDR3: CASSLTGPTSYEQYF. CDR3 nucleotides: TGTGCCAGCAGTTTGACCGGGCCGACCTCCTACGAGCAGTACTTC.